These 4 T cell receptor beta chains came from one sample sequenced in a study of cytomegalovirus exposure and HLA in healthy donors. The PCR used 60 Vbeta and 13 Jbeta primers. The assay was immunoSEQ multiplex PCR, and TCRdb's table has in-frame clones only and misses some. The table lists tens of thousands of clones. Sequencing was performed on PBMCs. Receptor source: a girl under 18 in good health and CMV-seropositive.

The V gene is TRBV5-5, the J gene TRBJ1-5; TRBD1 might be the D (6 bases). V lost 1 base, J lost 2 bases, and 10 bases lay in between. Germline-derived CDR1 and CDR2 are SGHKS and YYEKEE (reference sequence). CDR3 length: 15 amino acids. In nucleotides, the CDR3 is TGTGCCAGCAGCTTGCAGGGGATCGGCAATCAGCCCCAGCATTTT. Amino acid sequence: CASSLQGIGNQPQHF.

V gene TRBV19 combines with J gene TRBJ2-5; 9 bases are shared with TRBD2. CDR1 LNHDA and CDR2 SQIVND come from the germline V gene (reference sequence). V lost 6 bases and J lost 2; bases outside the gene matches: 10. The CDR3 is made up of 16 amino acids. DNA for the CDR3: TGTGCCAGTAGCGACACGGCTAGCGGGGTACAAGAGACCCAGTACTTC. Translated: CASSDTASGVQETQYF.

The chain carries TRBV19 and TRBJ1-1; TRBD1 matches 7 bases. Germline CDR1 reads LNHDA; CDR2 reads SQIVND (reference sequence). The CDR3 has 13 amino acids. The ends lost 8 bases at V and 1 base at J; junction bases unmatched: 4. This chain's CDR3 is CASGGQRNTEAFF. CDR3 bases: TGTGCCAGTGGGGGACAGAGGAACACTGAAGCTTTCTTT.

The rearrangement joins TRBV5-1 to TRBJ2-3, with D unresolved. The germline V gene encodes CDR1 SGHRS and CDR2 YFSETQ. The CDR3 has 15 amino acids. V lost 3 bases and J 1 base, leaving 12 bases between the germline ends. CDR3 region: CASSSVEPRTDTQYF. CDR3 in DNA: TGCGCCAGCAGCTCGGTTGAGCCCCGCACAGATACGCAGTATTTT.